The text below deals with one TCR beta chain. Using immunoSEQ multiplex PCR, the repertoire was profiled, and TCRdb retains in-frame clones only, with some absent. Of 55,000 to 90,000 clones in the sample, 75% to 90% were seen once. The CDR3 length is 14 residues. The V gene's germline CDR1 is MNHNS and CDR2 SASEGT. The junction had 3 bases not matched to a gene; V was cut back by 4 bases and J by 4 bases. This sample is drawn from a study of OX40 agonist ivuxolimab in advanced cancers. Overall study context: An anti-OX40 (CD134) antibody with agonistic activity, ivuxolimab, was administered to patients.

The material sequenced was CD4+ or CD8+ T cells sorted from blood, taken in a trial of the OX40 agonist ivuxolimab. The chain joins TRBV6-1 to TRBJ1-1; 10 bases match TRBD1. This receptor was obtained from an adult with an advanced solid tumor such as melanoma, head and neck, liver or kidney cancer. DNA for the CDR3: TGTGCCAGCAGTGGACAGGGGGCGAGCACTGAAGCTTTCTTT. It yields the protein CASSGQGASTEAFF.